Listed below are T cell receptor beta chains from one sample, sequenced in a study of Graves' ophthalmopathy and Graves' hyperthyroidism. TCRdb independently ran MiXCR on the multiplex PCR reads; one entry per CDR3 protein. The sample records over a million distinct CDR3 sequences, around a third being singletons. Sequences were obtained from peripheral blood or thyroid tissue (not recorded which). All receptors derive from an adult man with Graves' hyperthyroidism. Each CDR3 is given with its conserved first and last residue. Each record gives: J gene, V gene, D gene, clone size, CDR3 protein, CDR3 DNA. The D gene is left open where the match is weak. Clone size is not always given. Where it is, it says once, few, many or a class for expanded clones.

j_call: TRBJ1-1; v_call: TRBV7-2; d_call: TRBD1; clone_size: many; cdr3_aa: CASRVGQLVDEAFF; cdr3_nt: TGTGCCAGCAGAGTGGGACAGCTTGTAGATGAAGCTTTCTTT
j_call: TRBJ1-1; v_call: TRBV12-3/TRBV12-4; d_call: .; clone_size: many; cdr3_aa: CASSLASGARAFF; cdr3_nt: TGTGCCAGCAGTTTAGCGTCGGGGGCGAGGGCTTTCTTT
j_call: TRBJ2-5; v_call: TRBV10-3; d_call: TRBD2; clone_size: .; cdr3_aa: CASTFGLRGAGETQYF; cdr3_nt: TGTGCCAGCACCTTTGGACTGCGGGGGGCAGGGGAGACCCAGTACTTC
j_call: TRBJ1-5; v_call: TRBV13; d_call: .; clone_size: .; cdr3_aa: CASSLWQSLQPQHF; cdr3_nt: TGTGCCAGCAGCTTGTGGCAGAGCCTTCAGCCCCAGCATTTT
j_call: TRBJ2-6; v_call: TRBV6-6; d_call: .; clone_size: .; cdr3_aa: CASSRVSGANVLTF; cdr3_nt: TGTGCCAGCTCCAGGGTTTCCGGGGCCAACGTCCTGACTTTC
j_call: TRBJ1-3; v_call: TRBV29-1; d_call: .; clone_size: many; cdr3_aa: CSVVIGDSGNTIYF; cdr3_nt: TGCAGCGTTGTTATCGGGGATAGCGGAAACACCATATATTTT
j_call: TRBJ1-4; v_call: TRBV10-3; d_call: TRBD1; clone_size: .; cdr3_aa: CAIRTGGEKLFF; cdr3_nt: TGTGCCATCAGAACAGGGGGGGAAAAACTGTTTTTT
j_call: TRBJ2-2; v_call: TRBV10-3; d_call: TRBD2; clone_size: many; cdr3_aa: CAISGGTSGSSTGELFF; cdr3_nt: TGTGCCATCAGTGGGGGGACTAGCGGGAGTTCTACCGGGGAGCTGTTTTTT
j_call: TRBJ1-5; v_call: TRBV24-1; d_call: .; clone_size: many; cdr3_aa: CATSARNQPQHF; cdr3_nt: TGTGCCACCAGTGCCCGCAATCAGCCCCAGCATTTT
j_call: TRBJ2-5; v_call: TRBV29-1; d_call: TRBD1; clone_size: .; cdr3_aa: CSVEADRGPLGETQYF; cdr3_nt: TGCAGCGTTGAGGCGGACAGGGGGCCTTTGGGCGAGACCCAGTACTTC
j_call: TRBJ1-3; v_call: TRBV4-3; d_call: .; clone_size: many; cdr3_aa: CASSHDFSGAGNTIYF; cdr3_nt: TGCGCCAGCAGCCACGACTTCAGTGGGGCTGGAAACACCATATATTTT
j_call: TRBJ2-7; v_call: TRBV9; d_call: TRBD2; clone_size: .; cdr3_aa: CASSSGTSLVDEQYF; cdr3_nt: TGTGCCAGCAGCTCAGGGACTAGCCTTGTGGACGAGCAGTACTTC
j_call: TRBJ2-3; v_call: TRBV7-2; d_call: TRBD1; clone_size: .; cdr3_aa: CASSLTGTGRTDTQYF; cdr3_nt: TGTGCCAGCAGCCTCACCGGGACAGGGCGGACAGATACGCAGTATTTT
j_call: TRBJ1-5; v_call: TRBV2; d_call: TRBD1; clone_size: many; cdr3_aa: CASSEDRGNNQPQHF; cdr3_nt: TGTGCCAGCAGCGAGGACAGGGGCAACAATCAGCCCCAGCATTTT
j_call: TRBJ2-7; v_call: TRBV7-9; d_call: .; clone_size: many; cdr3_aa: CASSPSALSYEQYF; cdr3_nt: TGTGCCAGCAGCCCATCGGCTCTTTCCTACGAGCAGTACTTC
j_call: TRBJ1-6; v_call: TRBV4-1; d_call: .; clone_size: .; cdr3_aa: CASSQPTAGNSPLHF; cdr3_nt: TGCGCCAGCAGCCAACCGACAGCCGGCAATTCACCCCTCCACTTT
j_call: TRBJ2-7; v_call: TRBV7-2; d_call: .; clone_size: .; cdr3_aa: CASSLRGRWGRWNYEQYF; cdr3_nt: TGTGCCAGCAGTTTAAGGGGTCGTTGGGGGCGATGGAACTACGAGCAGTACTTC
j_call: TRBJ2-7; v_call: TRBV29-1; d_call: .; clone_size: .; cdr3_aa: CSVGQGGIYEQYF; cdr3_nt: TGCAGCGTTGGACAGGGCGGGATCTACGAGCAGTACTTC
j_call: TRBJ2-5; v_call: TRBV9; d_call: .; clone_size: many; cdr3_aa: CASSDTNGETQYF; cdr3_nt: TGTGCCAGCAGCGACACGAATGGAGAGACCCAGTACTTC
j_call: TRBJ2-7; v_call: TRBV28; d_call: .; clone_size: few; cdr3_aa: CASSLAGQLAYEQYF; cdr3_nt: TGTGCCAGCAGTTTGGCTGGACAACTCGCCTACGAGCAGTACTTC
j_call: TRBJ1-2; v_call: TRBV11-1; d_call: .; clone_size: .; cdr3_aa: CASSSGGSGYIF; cdr3_nt: TGTGCCAGCAGCTCGGGGGGCTCTGGCTACATCTTC
j_call: TRBJ1-3; v_call: TRBV7-8; d_call: .; clone_size: .; cdr3_aa: CASSRRRGGARSGNTIYF; cdr3_nt: TGTGCCAGCAGCCGCCGCCGCGGGGGGGCTCGCTCTGGAAACACCATATATTTT
j_call: TRBJ2-7; v_call: TRBV18; d_call: .; clone_size: .; cdr3_aa: CASSPDPSESSYEQYF; cdr3_nt: TGTGCCAGCTCACCGGATCCTAGCGAAAGCTCCTACGAGCAGTACTTC
j_call: TRBJ2-7; v_call: TRBV6-5; d_call: TRBD1; clone_size: few; cdr3_aa: CASSYGTESYEQYF; cdr3_nt: TGTGCCAGCAGTTACGGGACAGAAAGCTACGAGCAGTACTTC
j_call: TRBJ2-2; v_call: TRBV12-3/TRBV12-4; d_call: TRBD1; clone_size: .; cdr3_aa: CASSTRTGATGELFF; cdr3_nt: TGTGCCAGCAGTACACGGACAGGCGCGACCGGGGAGCTGTTTTTT
j_call: TRBJ1-4; v_call: TRBV12-3/TRBV12-4; d_call: .; clone_size: .; cdr3_aa: CASSLAGLRSTNEKLFF; cdr3_nt: TGTGCCAGCAGTTTAGCCGGGCTGAGGTCAACTAATGAAAAACTGTTTTTT
j_call: TRBJ2-7; v_call: TRBV7-8; d_call: .; clone_size: many; cdr3_aa: CASSGHSYEQYF; cdr3_nt: TGTGCCAGCAGCGGCCACTCCTACGAGCAGTACTTC
j_call: TRBJ2-7; v_call: TRBV7-9; d_call: .; clone_size: many; cdr3_aa: CASSPSTPYEQYF; cdr3_nt: TGTGCCAGCAGCCCATCGACACCCTACGAGCAGTACTTC
j_call: TRBJ2-5; v_call: TRBV14; d_call: .; clone_size: many; cdr3_aa: CASGPLWGDTQETQYF; cdr3_nt: TGTGCCAGCGGACCTCTATGGGGGGACACCCAAGAGACCCAGTACTTC
j_call: TRBJ1-4; v_call: TRBV5-1; d_call: .; clone_size: .; cdr3_aa: CASRDEGGDEKLFF; cdr3_nt: TGCGCCAGCCGAGATGAGGGGGGAGATGAAAAACTGTTTTTT
j_call: TRBJ2-5; v_call: TRBV20-1; d_call: TRBD1; clone_size: .; cdr3_aa: CSAGQGFHQPQYF; cdr3_nt: TGCAGCGCCGGACAGGGCTTCCATCAGCCCCAGTACTTC
j_call: TRBJ1-1; v_call: TRBV10-3; d_call: TRBD1; clone_size: many; cdr3_aa: CATPTGLSTEAFF; cdr3_nt: TGTGCCACCCCGACAGGGTTGAGCACTGAAGCTTTCTTT
j_call: TRBJ1-1; v_call: TRBV5-1; d_call: TRBD1; clone_size: many; cdr3_aa: CASRRDRGTEAFF; cdr3_nt: TGCGCCAGCAGACGGGACAGGGGGACTGAAGCTTTCTTT
j_call: TRBJ1-1; v_call: TRBV12-3/TRBV12-4; d_call: .; clone_size: many; cdr3_aa: CASSLLRSEAFF; cdr3_nt: TGTGCCAGCAGTTTATTGCGCAGCGAAGCTTTCTTT
j_call: TRBJ1-4; v_call: TRBV5-6; d_call: TRBD1; clone_size: .; cdr3_aa: CASSPGQTNTGEGKLFF; cdr3_nt: TGTGCCAGCAGCCCGGGACAGACGAACACCGGGGAGGGTAAACTGTTTTTT
j_call: TRBJ1-4; v_call: TRBV20-1; d_call: .; clone_size: many; cdr3_aa: CSARRSGWGEKLFF; cdr3_nt: TGCAGTGCTAGACGGTCAGGCTGGGGTGAAAAACTGTTTTTT
j_call: TRBJ1-1; v_call: TRBV9; d_call: .; clone_size: .; cdr3_aa: CASNFEAGRANTEAFF; cdr3_nt: TGTGCCAGCAACTTTGAGGCGGGCAGGGCGAACACTGAAGCTTTCTTT
j_call: TRBJ1-1; v_call: TRBV7-9; d_call: .; clone_size: .; cdr3_aa: CASRTSGGWNTEAFF; cdr3_nt: TGTGCCAGCAGAACATCGGGGGGGTGGAACACTGAAGCTTTCTTT
j_call: TRBJ2-7; v_call: TRBV20-1; d_call: TRBD2; clone_size: many; cdr3_aa: CSAGTSGSSYEQYF; cdr3_nt: TGCAGTGCTGGGACTAGCGGGAGTTCCTACGAGCAGTACTTC
j_call: TRBJ2-7; v_call: TRBV4-1; d_call: TRBD1; clone_size: few; cdr3_aa: CASSRPGGPRGEQYF; cdr3_nt: TGCGCCAGCAGCCGACCAGGGGGCCCTAGAGGAGAGCAGTACTTC
j_call: TRBJ2-7; v_call: TRBV9; d_call: .; clone_size: few; cdr3_aa: CASSVSSGATYEQYF; cdr3_nt: TGTGCCAGCAGCGTTTCCAGCGGAGCTACCTACGAGCAGTACTTC
j_call: TRBJ1-2; v_call: TRBV28; d_call: TRBD1; clone_size: many; cdr3_aa: CASSSGQVYGYTF; cdr3_nt: TGTGCCAGCAGCTCCGGACAGGTCTATGGCTACACCTTC